The source of this T cell receptor beta chain is a study of blood T cell repertoires in COVID-19. Study information: Sites in the United States, Italy and Spain provided acute and convalescent COVID-19 samples.

The repertoire was sequenced with immunoSEQ multiplex PCR; TCRdb's copy has only in-frame clones and lacks some. The table includes 120,000 to 150,000 clones, around 80% detected once. The CDR3 sequence is 15 residues long. V shed 3 bases, J shed 7 bases, and the junction held 10 bases outside the gene matches. Germline assignment: CDR1 MNHNS and CDR2 SASEGT. The chain recombines TRBV6-1 with TRBJ1-2, with 8 bases aligning to TRBD1. The material sequenced was peripheral blood. This receptor was obtained from a human donor in a cohort sampled during active COVID-19. CDR3 residues: CASSDEGRGRVGYTF. The CDR3 region has the DNA TGTGCCAGCAGTGATGAAGGCAGGGGGCGGGTTGGCTACACCTTC.